These T cell receptor beta chains were read from a single sample in a study of monozygotic twins with inflammatory bowel disease. No DNA is given; TCRdb re-called the 5' RACE reads and lists each CDR3 protein once. The clone table shows some 190,000 distinct CDR3 sequences, with the ten largest holding 7.7%. Source material: blood. These TCRs come from a human donor with ulcerative colitis or Crohn's disease, or a healthy co-twin of an affected twin (not recorded which). Both conserved end residues are part of each CDR3. The order of the fields is V gene, J gene, CDR3 protein.

>TRBV12-3/TRBV12-4|TRBJ1-4
CASGQLGASEKLFF
>TRBV12-3/TRBV12-4|TRBJ1-5
CASGLDGPTQHF
>TRBV7-6|TRBJ2-2
CASSLAGTTATGELFF
>TRBV20-1|TRBJ1-4
CSARPELNEKLFF
>TRBV7-9|TRBJ1-2
CASSYPLGIYGYTF
>TRBV27|TRBJ1-2
CASSQTGFGYTF
>TRBV10-3|TRBJ2-7
CAIRADSSSYEQYF
>TRBV5-6|TRBJ2-1
CASSLAAGGPFNEQFF
>TRBV11-2|TRBJ2-7
CASSLGGAGGNEQYF
>TRBV7-9|TRBJ1-4
CASSLALNEKLFF
>TRBV5-1|TRBJ2-1
CASSLVRYNEQFF
>TRBV20-1|TRBJ2-5
CSAPLGGRPGETQYF
>TRBV6-2/TRBV6-3|TRBJ2-7
CASTEQQTPSYEQYF
>TRBV6-6|TRBJ1-1
CASSYYGPEAFF
>TRBV6-1|TRBJ1-5
CASSEGFGGTYQPQHF
>TRBV7-2|TRBJ1-1
CASSRQGTNTEAFF
>TRBV4-2|TRBJ1-4
CASSPQGNEKLFF
>TRBV7-6|TRBJ2-7
CASSLTSGPYEQYF
>TRBV5-4|TRBJ2-1
CASSPGTQYNEQFF
>TRBV5-4|TRBJ1-2
CASSPERGGYGYTF
>TRBV7-9|TRBJ2-7
CASSKIPGTYEQYF
>TRBV18|TRBJ2-2
CASSPWDRVTSTGELFF
>TRBV4-1|TRBJ1-2
CASSQEVGRTAVTYGYTF
>TRBV5-1|TRBJ1-1
CASSLASGDTEAFF
>TRBV2|TRBJ2-3
CASRGPGTVGGDTQYF
>TRBV6-5|TRBJ1-1
CASSSTGVTEAFF
>TRBV18|TRBJ1-2
CASSPIPGTGGTGYTF
>TRBV7-2|TRBJ1-6
CASRRGWGDSPLHF
>TRBV7-2|TRBJ2-3
CASRNSGTSTDTQYF
>TRBV6-5|TRBJ2-1
CASTSSGSSLQFF
>TRBV18|TRBJ1-5
CASSKGQGGQPQHF
>TRBV18|TRBJ2-7
CASSPLGLEQYF
>TRBV20-1|TRBJ2-2
CSARASPHRGELFF
>TRBV6-1|TRBJ2-1
CASSDGRGWVREQFF
>TRBV19|TRBJ1-1
CASSMRGRMTEAFF
>TRBV7-6|TRBJ2-3
CASSSTDPTDTQYF
>TRBV7-3|TRBJ1-1
CASSQGYDRVYQTEAFF
>TRBV11-2|TRBJ2-5
CASSSGTNSRETQYF
>TRBV20-1|TRBJ2-7
CSANRLLRDTNYEQYF
>TRBV4-1|TRBJ1-2
CASSQDDRRGAYGYTF